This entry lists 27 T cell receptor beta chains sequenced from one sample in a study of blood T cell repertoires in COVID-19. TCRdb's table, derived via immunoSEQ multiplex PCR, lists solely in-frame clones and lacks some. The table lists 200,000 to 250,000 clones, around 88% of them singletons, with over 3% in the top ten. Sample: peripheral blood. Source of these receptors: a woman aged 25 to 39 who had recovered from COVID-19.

The chain's CDR3 is CASRGTTQETQYF. In DNA, the CDR3 is TGTGCCAGTCGAGGGACTACGCAAGAGACCCAGTACTTC. The chain links TRBV12-3 or TRBV12-4 to TRBJ2-5, with 7 bases identical to TRBD2. This CDR3 is built from 13 residues. V trimming: 9 bases; J trimming: 2 bases; junction bases outside the gene matches: 6.

CDR3 amino acids: CASSESAGGNQPQHF. CDR3 nucleotide sequence: TGCGCCAGCAGTGAGTCGGCAGGGGGGAATCAGCCCCAGCATTTT. The rearrangement uses TRBV10-2 and TRBJ1-5; TRBD1 aligns across 7 bases. The CDR3 loop spans 15 amino acids. Germline CDR1 reads WSHSY; CDR2 reads SAAADI. V shed 0 bases and J 4 bases; nucleotides not matched to a gene: 3.

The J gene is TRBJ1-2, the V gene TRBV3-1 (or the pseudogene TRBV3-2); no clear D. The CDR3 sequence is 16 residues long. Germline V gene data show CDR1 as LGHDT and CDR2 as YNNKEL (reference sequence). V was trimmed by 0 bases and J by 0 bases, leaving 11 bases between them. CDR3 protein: CASSQELGAANYGYTF. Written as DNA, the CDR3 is TGTGCCAGCAGCCAAGAATTGGGAGCCGCTAACTATGGCTACACCTTC.

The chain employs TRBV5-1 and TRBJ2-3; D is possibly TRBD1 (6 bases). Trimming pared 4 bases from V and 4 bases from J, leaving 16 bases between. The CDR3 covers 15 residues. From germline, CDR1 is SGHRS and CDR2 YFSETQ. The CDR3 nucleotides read TGCGCCAGCAGCCTTGGTAGGGACATGGCAGATACGCAGTATTTT. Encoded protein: CASSLGRDMADTQYF.

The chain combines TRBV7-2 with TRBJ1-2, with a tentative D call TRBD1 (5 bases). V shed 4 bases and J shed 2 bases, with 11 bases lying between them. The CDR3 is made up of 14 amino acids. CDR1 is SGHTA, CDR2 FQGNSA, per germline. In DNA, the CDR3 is TGTGCCAGCAGCTCAGGGTTGCTGAACTATGGCTACACCTTC. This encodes CASSSGLLNYGYTF.

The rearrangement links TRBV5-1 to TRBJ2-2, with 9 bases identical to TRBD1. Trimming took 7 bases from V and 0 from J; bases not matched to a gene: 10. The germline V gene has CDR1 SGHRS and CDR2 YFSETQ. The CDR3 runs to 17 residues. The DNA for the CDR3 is TGCGCCAGCGCAACCCCTAGGACAGGGGCGAACACCGGGGAGCTGTTTTTT. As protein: CASATPRTGANTGELFF. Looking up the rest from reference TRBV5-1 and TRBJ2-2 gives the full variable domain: KAGVTQTPRYLIKTRGQQVTLSCSPISGHRSVSWYQQTPGQGLQFLFEYFSETQRNKGNFPGRFSGRQFSNSRSEMNVSTLELGDSALYLCASATPRTGANTGELFFGEGSRLTVL.

CDR3: CASSQIHRGRDEQYF. The DNA of the CDR3 is TGCGCCAGCAGCCAGATCCACAGGGGTAGGGACGAGCAGTACTTC. This sequence joins TRBV4-1 and TRBJ2-7; 7 nucleotides agree with TRBD1. This CDR3 is 15 amino acids long. V trimming: 3 bases; J trimming: 5 bases; junction bases outside the gene matches: 10. Per germline, CDR1 MGHRA and CDR2 YSYEKL.

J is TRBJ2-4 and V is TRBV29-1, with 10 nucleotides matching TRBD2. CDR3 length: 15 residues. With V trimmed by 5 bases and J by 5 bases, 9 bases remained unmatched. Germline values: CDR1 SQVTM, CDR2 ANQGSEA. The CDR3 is CSVRGAGGPENIQYF. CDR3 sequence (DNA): TGCAGCGTTCGGGGAGCGGGGGGGCCGGAAAACATTCAGTACTTC.

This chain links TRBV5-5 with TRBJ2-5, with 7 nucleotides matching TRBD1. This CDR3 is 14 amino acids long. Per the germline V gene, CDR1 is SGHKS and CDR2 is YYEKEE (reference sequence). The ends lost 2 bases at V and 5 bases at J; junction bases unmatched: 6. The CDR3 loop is CASSLTGAGETQYF. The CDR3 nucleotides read TGTGCCAGCAGCTTAACAGGGGCCGGGGAGACCCAGTACTTC.

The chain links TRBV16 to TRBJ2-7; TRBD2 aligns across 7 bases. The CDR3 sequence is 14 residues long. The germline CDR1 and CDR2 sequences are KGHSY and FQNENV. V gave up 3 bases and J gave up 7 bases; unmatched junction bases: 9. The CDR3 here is CASSQLGGMEEQYF. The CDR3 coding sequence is TGTGCCAGCAGCCAGCTGGGGGGGATGGAGGAGCAGTACTTC.

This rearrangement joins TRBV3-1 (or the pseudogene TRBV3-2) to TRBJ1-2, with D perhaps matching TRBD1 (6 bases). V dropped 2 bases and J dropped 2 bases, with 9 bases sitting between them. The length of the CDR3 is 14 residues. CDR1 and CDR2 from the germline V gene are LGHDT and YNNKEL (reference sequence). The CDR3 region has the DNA TGTGCCAGCAGCCAAAACAGGGAAAACTATGGCTACACCTTC. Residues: CASSQNRENYGYTF.

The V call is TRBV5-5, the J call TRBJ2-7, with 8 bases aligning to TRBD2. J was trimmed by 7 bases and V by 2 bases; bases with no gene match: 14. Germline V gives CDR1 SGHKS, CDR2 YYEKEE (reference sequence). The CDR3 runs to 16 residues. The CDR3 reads CASSLRSSGLGGEQYF. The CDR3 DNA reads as TGTGCCAGCAGCTTACGGTCTAGCGGGCTCGGGGGGGAGCAGTACTTC.

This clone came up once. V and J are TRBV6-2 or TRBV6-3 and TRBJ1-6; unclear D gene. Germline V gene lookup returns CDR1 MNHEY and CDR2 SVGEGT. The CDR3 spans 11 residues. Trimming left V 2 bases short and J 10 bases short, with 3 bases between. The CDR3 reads CASSYTSPLHF. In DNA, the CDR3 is TGTGCCAGCAGTTACACATCACCCCTCCACTTT.

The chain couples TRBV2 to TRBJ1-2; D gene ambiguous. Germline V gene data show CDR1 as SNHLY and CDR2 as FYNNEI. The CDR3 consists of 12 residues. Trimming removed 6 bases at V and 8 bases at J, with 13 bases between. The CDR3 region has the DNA TGTGCCAGCAGCCGATCCGCCTACGGCTACACCTTC. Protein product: CASSRSAYGYTF.

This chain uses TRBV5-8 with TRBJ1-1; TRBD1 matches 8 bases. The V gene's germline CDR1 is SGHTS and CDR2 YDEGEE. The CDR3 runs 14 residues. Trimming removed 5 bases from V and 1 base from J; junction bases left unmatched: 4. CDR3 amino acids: CASRAGQGNTEAFF. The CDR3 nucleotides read TGTGCCAGCAGGGCTGGACAGGGGAACACTGAAGCTTTCTTT.

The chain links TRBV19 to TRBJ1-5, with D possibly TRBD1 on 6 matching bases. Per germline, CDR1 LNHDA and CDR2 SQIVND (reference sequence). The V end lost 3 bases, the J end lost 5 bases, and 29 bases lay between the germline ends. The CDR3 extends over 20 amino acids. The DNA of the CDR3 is TGTGCCAGTAGTATGAAATCCTTGACAGGCTATGAAAGAACAGATCAGCCCCAGCATTTT. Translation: CASSMKSLTGYERTDQPQHF. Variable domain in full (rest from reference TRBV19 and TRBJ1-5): DGGITQSPKYLFRKEGQNVTLSCEQNLNHDAMYWYRQDPGQGLRLIYYSQIVNDFQKGDIAEGYSVSREKKESFPLTVTSAQKNPTAFYLCASSMKSLTGYERTDQPQHFGDGTRLSIL.

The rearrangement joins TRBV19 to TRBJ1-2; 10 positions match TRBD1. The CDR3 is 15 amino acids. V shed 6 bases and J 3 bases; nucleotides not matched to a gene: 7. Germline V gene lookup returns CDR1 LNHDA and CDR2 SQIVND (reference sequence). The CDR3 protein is CASRPGQGSDYGYTF. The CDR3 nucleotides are TGTGCCAGTAGACCGGGACAGGGGAGTGACTATGGCTACACCTTC. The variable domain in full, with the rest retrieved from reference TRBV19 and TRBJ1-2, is DGGITQSPKYLFRKEGQNVTLSCEQNLNHDAMYWYRQDPGQGLRLIYYSQIVNDFQKGDIAEGYSVSREKKESFPLTVTSAQKNPTAFYLCASRPGQGSDYGYTFGSGTRLTVV.

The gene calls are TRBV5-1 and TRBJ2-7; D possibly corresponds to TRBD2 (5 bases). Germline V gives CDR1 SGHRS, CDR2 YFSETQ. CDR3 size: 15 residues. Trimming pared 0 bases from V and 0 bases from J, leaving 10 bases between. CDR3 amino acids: CASSLGTTSSYEQYF. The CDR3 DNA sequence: TGCGCCAGCAGCTTGGGGACCACTAGCTCCTACGAGCAGTACTTC. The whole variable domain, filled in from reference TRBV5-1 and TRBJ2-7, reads KAGVTQTPRYLIKTRGQQVTLSCSPISGHRSVSWYQQTPGQGLQFLFEYFSETQRNKGNFPGRFSGRQFSNSRSEMNVSTLELGDSALYLCASSLGTTSSYEQYFGPGTRLTVT.

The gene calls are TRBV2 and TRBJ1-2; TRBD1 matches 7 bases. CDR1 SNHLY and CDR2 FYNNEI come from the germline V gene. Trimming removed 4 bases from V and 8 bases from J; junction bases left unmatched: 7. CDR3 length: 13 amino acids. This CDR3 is CASSAETGWGYTF. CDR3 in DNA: TGTGCCAGCAGTGCAGAGACAGGGTGGGGCTACACCTTC.

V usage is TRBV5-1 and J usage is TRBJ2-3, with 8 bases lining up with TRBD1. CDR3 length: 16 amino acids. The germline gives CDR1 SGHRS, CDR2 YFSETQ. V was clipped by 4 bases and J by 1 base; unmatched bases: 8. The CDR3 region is CASSLGGGQGTDTQYF. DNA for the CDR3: TGCGCCAGCAGCCTAGGTGGGGGACAGGGCACAGATACGCAGTATTTT.

CDR3 protein: CASSQDTASNYGYTF. CDR3 nucleotides: TGCGCCAGCAGCCAAGACACAGCCTCTAACTATGGCTACACCTTC. This chain connects TRBV4-3 to TRBJ1-2; D not resolved. Between the trimmed V and J ends, which lost 0 bases and 0 bases, there was a span of 8 bases. This CDR3 spans 15 amino acids. Germline-derived CDR1 and CDR2 are LGHNA and YSLEER.

The CDR3 spells CASWRGGQGALTETQYF. CDR3 DNA sequence: TGTGCCAGCTGGCGAGGGGGACAGGGGGCGCTGACAGAGACCCAGTACTTC. V usage is TRBV3-1 (or the pseudogene TRBV3-2) and J usage is TRBJ2-5; 12 bases are shared with TRBD1. This CDR3 spans 17 amino acids. The J segment lost 4 bases and the V segment lost 8 bases, leaving 14 bases of the junction unmatched. The germline CDR1 and CDR2 sequences are LGHDT and YNNKEL (reference sequence).

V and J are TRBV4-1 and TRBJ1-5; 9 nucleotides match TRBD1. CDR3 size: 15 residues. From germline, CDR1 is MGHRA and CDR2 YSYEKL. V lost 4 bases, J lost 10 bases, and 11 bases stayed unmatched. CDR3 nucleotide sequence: TGCGCCAGCAGCCCGGGGGACAGGGCGAGCGTACCCCAGCATTTT. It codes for CASSPGDRASVPQHF.

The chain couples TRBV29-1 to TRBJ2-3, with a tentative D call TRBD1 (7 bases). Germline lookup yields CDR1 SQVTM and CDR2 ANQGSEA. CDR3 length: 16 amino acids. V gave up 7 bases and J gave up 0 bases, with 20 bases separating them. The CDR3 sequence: CSAVKGAGTSTDTQYF. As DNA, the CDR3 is TGCAGCGCCGTAAAGGGGGCAGGGACTAGCACAGATACGCAGTATTTT.

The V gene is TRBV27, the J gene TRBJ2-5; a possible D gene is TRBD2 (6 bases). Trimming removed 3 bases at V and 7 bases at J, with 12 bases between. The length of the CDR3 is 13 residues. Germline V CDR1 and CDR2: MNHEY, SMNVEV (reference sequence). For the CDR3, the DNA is TGTGCCAGCAGTTTGGGGGGAAAAGGGACCCAGTACTTC. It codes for CASSLGGKGTQYF.

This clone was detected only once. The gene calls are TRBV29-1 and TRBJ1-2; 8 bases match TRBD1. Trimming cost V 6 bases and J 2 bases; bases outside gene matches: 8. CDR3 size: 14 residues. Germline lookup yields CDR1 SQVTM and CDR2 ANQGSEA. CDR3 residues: CSVKTGDGNYGYTF. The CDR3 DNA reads TGCAGCGTGAAGACAGGGGATGGCAACTATGGCTACACCTTC.

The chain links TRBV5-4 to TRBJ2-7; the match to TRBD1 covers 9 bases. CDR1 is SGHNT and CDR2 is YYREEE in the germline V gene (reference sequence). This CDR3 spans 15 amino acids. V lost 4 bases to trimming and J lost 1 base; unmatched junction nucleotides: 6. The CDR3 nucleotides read TGTGCCAGCAGCAGAGGGACAGGGTCTTCCTACGAGCAGTACTTC. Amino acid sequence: CASSRGTGSSYEQYF.